The present T cell receptor (beta chain) was sequenced within a study of OX40 agonist ivuxolimab in advanced cancers. Study details: Administration of intravenous ivuxolimab to patients occurred every 2 weeks at 0.01 to 10 mg/kg. Patients achieving partial responses numbered three: one hepatocellular carcinoma case and two cutaneous melanoma cases.

The data were produced by immunoSEQ multiplex PCR, yet TCRdb's version contains in-frame clones alone and is incomplete. There are roughly 48,000 clones in the sample; roughly 88% occur only once, and around 2.7% lies in the top ten. J gave up 7 bases and V 7 bases, and 13 bases lay outside the gene matches. Germline-derived CDR1 and CDR2 are MDHEN and SYDVKM. This CDR3 contains 15 residues. The rearrangement links TRBV28 to TRBJ2-7; 10 nucleotides align to TRBD1. The sequences come from CD4+ or CD8+ T cells sorted from blood, collected in a trial of the OX40 agonist ivuxolimab. The receptor was derived from an adult with an advanced solid tumor such as melanoma, head and neck, liver or kidney cancer. CDR3 residues: CASTLSGQGVREQYF. The CDR3 DNA reads TGTGCCAGCACCCTTTCTGGACAGGGGGTGAGAGAGCAGTACTTC.